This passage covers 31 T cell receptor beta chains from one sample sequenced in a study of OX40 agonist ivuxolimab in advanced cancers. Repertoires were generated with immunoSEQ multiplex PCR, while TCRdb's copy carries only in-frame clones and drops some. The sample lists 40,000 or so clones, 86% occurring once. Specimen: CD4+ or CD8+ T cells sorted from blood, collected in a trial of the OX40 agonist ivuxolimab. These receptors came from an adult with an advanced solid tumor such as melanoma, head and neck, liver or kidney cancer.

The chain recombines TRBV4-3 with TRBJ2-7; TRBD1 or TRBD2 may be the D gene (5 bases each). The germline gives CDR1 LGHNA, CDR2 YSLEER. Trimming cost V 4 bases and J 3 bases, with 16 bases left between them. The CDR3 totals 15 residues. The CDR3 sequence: CASSPTGTAYYEQYF. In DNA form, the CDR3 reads TGCGCCAGCAGCCCTACCGGGACGGCATACTACGAGCAGTACTTC.

CDR3 residues: CATSPRDRADYGYTF. CDR3 DNA sequence: TGTGCCACCAGCCCGCGGGACAGGGCTGACTATGGCTACACCTTC. The gene calls are TRBV15 and TRBJ1-2; TRBD1 matches 9 bases. The germline CDR1 and CDR2 sequences are LNHNV and YYDKDF (reference sequence). V was pared by 5 bases and J by 3 bases, with 7 bases of the junction left unmatched. This CDR3 has 15 residues.

In nucleotides, the CDR3 is TGTGCCAGCAGCTTAACCGTAACCGGGGAGCTGTTTTTT. Amino acids: CASSLTVTGELFF. The chain recombines TRBV11-2 with TRBJ2-2; D not resolved. The CDR3 runs to 13 residues. V gave up 2 bases and J gave up 5 bases, with 6 bases separating them. The germline V gene encodes CDR1 SGHAT and CDR2 FQNNGV.

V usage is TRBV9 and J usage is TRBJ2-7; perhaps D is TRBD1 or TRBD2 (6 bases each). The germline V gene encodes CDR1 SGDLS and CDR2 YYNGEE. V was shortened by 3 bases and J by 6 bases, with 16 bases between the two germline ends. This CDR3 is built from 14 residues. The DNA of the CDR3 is TGTGCCAGCAGCGGATGGGGGGCCCCGGGCGAGCAGTACTTC. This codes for CASSGWGAPGEQYF.

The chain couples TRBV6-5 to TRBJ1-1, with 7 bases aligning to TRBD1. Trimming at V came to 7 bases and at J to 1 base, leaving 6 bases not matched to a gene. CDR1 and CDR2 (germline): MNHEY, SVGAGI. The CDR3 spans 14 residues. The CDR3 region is CASMTGIKNTEAFF. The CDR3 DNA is TGTGCCAGCATGACAGGGATAAAGAACACTGAAGCTTTCTTT.

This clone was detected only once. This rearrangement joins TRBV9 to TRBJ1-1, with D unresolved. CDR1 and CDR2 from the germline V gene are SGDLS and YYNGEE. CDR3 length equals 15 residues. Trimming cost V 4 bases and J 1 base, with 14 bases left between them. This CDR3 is CASSPPPPGNTEAFF. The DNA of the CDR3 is TGTGCCAGCAGCCCACCCCCGCCGGGGAACACTGAAGCTTTCTTT.

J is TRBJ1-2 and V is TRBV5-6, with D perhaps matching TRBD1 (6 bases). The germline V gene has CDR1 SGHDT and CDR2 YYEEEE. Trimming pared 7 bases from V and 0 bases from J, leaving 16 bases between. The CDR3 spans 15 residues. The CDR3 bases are TGTGCCAGCCATTGGGGGGCAGGGACTAACTATGGCTACACCTTC. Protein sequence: CASHWGAGTNYGYTF.

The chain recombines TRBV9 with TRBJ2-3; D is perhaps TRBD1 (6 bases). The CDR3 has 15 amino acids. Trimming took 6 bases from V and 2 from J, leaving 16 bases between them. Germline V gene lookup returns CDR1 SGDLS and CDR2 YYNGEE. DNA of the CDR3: TGTGCCAGCACCGATGGGGACACCCTCACAGATACGCAGTATTTT. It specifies CASTDGDTLTDTQYF.

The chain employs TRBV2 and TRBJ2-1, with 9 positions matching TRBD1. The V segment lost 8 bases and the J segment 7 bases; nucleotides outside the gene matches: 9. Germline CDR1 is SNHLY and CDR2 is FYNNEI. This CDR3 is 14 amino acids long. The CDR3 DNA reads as TGTGCCAGCGGCGAGGGACAGGGCAAGAATGAGCAGTTCTTC. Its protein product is CASGEGQGKNEQFF.

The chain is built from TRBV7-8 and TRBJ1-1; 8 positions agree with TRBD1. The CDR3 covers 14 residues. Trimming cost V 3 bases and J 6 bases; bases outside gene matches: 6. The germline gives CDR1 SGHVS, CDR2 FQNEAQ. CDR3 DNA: TGTGCCAGCAGCTTTTACAGGGGGAGGTCTGAAGCTTTCTTT. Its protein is CASSFYRGRSEAFF.

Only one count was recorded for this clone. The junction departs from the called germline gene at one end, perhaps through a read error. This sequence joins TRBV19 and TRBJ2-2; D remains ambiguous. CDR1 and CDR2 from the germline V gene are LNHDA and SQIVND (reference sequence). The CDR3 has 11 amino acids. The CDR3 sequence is CASTIQGELFF. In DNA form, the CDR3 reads TGTGCCAGTACTATACAGGGGGAGCTGTTTTTT.

CDR3 protein: CASSPAGWQNTEAFF. The CDR3 DNA is TGTGCCAGCAGCCCCGCGGGTTGGCAGAACACTGAAGCTTTCTTT. The V and J genes are TRBV7-9 and TRBJ1-1; D call uncertain. Germline loops: CDR1 SEHNR, CDR2 FQNEAQ (reference sequence). V dropped 5 bases and J dropped 1 base, with 14 bases sitting between them. The CDR3 loop spans 15 amino acids. Full variable domain (remainder filled in from reference TRBV7-9 and TRBJ1-1): DTGVSQNPRHKITKRGQNVTFRCDPISEHNRLYWYRQTLGQGPEFLTYFQNEAQLEKSRLLSDRFSAERPKGSFSTLEIQRTEQGDSAMYLCASSPAGWQNTEAFFGQGTRLTVV.

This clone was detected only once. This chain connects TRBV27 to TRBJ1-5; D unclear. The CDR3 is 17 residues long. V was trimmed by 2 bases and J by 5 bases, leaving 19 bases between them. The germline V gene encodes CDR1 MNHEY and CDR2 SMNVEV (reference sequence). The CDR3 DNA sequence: TGTGCCAGCAGTTTACCCACCTTAGGGAGTGGGCATCAGCCCCAGCATTTT. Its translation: CASSLPTLGSGHQPQHF.

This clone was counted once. CDR3 sequence (DNA): TGTGCCAGCAACACACAGGGGGCGGACTATGGCTACACCTTC. Translating gives CASNTQGADYGYTF. This chain uses TRBV5-6 with TRBJ1-2, with 9 bases aligning to TRBD1. CDR1 and CDR2 (germline): SGHDT, YYEEEE. The junction had 6 bases not matched to a gene; V was cut back by 6 bases and J by 3 bases. CDR3 length: 14 residues. Full variable domain (remainder filled in from reference TRBV5-6 and TRBJ1-2): DAGVTQSPTHLIKTRGQQVTLRCSPKSGHDTVSWYQQALGQGPQFIFQYYEEEERQRGNFPDRFSGHQFPNYSSELNVNALLLGDSALYLCASNTQGADYGYTFGSGTRLTVV.

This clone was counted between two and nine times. DNA of the CDR3: TGCGCCAGCAGATGGACAGGGGGCGGCACCGGGGAGCTGTTTTTT. Its protein product is CASRWTGGGTGELFF. This chain links TRBV10-2 with TRBJ2-2; 11 bases match TRBD1. Germline V lookup: CDR1 WSHSY, CDR2 SAAADI. CDR3 size: 15 residues. After removal of 6 bases from V and 4 bases from J, the junction contained 4 bases not matched to a gene.

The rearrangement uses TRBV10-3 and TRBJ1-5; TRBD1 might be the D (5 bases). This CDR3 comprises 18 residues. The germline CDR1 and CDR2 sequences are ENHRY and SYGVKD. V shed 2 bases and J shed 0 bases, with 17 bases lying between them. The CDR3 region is CAISEADRVANSNQPQHF. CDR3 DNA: TGTGCCATCAGTGAGGCCGACAGAGTCGCTAATAGCAATCAGCCCCAGCATTTT.

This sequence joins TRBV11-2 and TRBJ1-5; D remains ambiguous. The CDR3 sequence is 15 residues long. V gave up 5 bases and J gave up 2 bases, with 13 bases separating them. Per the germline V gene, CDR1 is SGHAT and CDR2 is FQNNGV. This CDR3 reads CASSLSPDRNQPQHF. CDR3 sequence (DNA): TGTGCCAGCAGCCTTTCCCCCGATCGCAATCAGCCCCAGCATTTT.

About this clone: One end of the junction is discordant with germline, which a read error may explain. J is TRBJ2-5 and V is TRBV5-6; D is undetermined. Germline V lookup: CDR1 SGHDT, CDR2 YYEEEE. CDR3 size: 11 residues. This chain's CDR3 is CASSSIRRADF. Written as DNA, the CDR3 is TGTGCCAGCAGCTCGATCCGACGGGCGGACTTC.

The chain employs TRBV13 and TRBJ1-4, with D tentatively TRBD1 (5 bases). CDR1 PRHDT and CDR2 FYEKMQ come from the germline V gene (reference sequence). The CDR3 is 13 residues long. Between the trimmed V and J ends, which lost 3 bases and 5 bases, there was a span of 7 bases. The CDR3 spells CASSLGGNEKLFF. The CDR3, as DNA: TGTGCCAGCAGCTTGGGGGGGAATGAAAAACTGTTTTTT.

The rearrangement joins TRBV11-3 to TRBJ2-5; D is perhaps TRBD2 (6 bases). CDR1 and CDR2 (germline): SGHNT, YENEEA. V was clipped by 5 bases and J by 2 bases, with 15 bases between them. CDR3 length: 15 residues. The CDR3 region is CASSPGPAGQETQYF. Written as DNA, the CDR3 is TGTGCCAGCAGCCCAGGCCCCGCGGGGCAAGAGACCCAGTACTTC.

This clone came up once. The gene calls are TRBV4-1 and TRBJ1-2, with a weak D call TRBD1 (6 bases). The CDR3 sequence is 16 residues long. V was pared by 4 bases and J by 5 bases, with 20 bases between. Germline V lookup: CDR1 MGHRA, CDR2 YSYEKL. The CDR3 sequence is CASSPQGVGGGYGYTF. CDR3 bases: TGCGCCAGCAGCCCACAAGGGGTAGGGGGAGGTTATGGCTACACCTTC.

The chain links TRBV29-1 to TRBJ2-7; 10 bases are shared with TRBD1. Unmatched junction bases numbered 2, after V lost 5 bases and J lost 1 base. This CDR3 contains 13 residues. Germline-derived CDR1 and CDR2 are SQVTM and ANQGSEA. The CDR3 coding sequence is TGCAGCGTTCGGACAGGGGGTTCCTACGAGCAGTACTTC. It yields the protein CSVRTGGSYEQYF.

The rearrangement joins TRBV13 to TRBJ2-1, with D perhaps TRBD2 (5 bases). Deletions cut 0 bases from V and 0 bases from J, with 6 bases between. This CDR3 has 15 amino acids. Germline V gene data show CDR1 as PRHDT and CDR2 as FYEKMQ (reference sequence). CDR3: CASSLGGSSYNEQFF. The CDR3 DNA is TGTGCCAGCAGCTTAGGGGGGAGCTCCTACAATGAGCAGTTCTTC.

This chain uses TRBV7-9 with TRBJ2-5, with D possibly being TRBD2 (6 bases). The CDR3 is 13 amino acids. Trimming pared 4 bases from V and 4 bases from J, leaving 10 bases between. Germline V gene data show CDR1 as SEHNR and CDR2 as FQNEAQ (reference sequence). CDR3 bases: TGTGCCAGCAGCTCGGGGGTCCCAGAGACCCAGTACTTC. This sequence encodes CASSSGVPETQYF.

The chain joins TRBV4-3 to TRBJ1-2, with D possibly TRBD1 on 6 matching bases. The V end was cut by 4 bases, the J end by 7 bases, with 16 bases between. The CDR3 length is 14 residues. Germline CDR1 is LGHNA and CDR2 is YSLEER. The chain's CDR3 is CASSPRGDKAGYTF. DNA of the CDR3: TGCGCCAGCAGCCCTCGCGGGGACAAAGCTGGCTACACCTTC.

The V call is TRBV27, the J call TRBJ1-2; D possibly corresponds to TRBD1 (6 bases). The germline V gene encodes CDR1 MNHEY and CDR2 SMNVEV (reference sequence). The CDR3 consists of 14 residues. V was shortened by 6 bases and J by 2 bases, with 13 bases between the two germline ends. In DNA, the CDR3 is TGTGCCAGCAGCGTAGCAGGGGCCAACTATGGCTACACCTTC. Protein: CASSVAGANYGYTF.

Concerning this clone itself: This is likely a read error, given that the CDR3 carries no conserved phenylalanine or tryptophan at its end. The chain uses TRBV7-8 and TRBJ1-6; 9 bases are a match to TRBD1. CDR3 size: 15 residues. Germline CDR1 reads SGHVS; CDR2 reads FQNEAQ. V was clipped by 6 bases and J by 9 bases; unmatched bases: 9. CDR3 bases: TGTGCCAGCAGTTACATGGACAGGGGAGGTTCACCCCTCCACCTT. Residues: CASSYMDRGGSPLHL.

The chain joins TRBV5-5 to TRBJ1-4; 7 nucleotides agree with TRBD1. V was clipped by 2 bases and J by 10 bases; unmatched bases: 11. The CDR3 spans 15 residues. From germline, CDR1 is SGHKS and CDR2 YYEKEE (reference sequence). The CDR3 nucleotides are TGTGCCAGCAGCTTAACAGGGGCTCATGGGGGAAAACTGTTTTTT. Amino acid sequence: CASSLTGAHGGKLFF.

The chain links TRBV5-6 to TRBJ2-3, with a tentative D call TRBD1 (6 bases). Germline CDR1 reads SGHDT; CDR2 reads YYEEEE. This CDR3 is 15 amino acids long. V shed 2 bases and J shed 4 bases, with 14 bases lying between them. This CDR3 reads CASSFPWGLSDTQYF. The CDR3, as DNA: TGTGCCAGCAGCTTTCCGTGGGGGCTGTCAGATACGCAGTATTTT.

This CDR3 reads CASSLESVYEQYF. In DNA, the CDR3 is TGTGCCAGCAGCTTGGAAAGTGTTTACGAGCAGTACTTC. This chain connects TRBV5-6 to TRBJ2-7; no reliable D call. CDR1 is SGHDT and CDR2 is YYEEEE in the germline V gene. V lost 0 bases to trimming and J lost 4 bases, with 8 bases between them. The CDR3 covers 13 residues. Full variable domain (missing parts from reference TRBV5-6 and TRBJ2-7): DAGVTQSPTHLIKTRGQQVTLRCSPKSGHDTVSWYQQALGQGPQFIFQYYEEEERQRGNFPDRFSGHQFPNYSSELNVNALLLGDSALYLCASSLESVYEQYFGPGTRLTVT.

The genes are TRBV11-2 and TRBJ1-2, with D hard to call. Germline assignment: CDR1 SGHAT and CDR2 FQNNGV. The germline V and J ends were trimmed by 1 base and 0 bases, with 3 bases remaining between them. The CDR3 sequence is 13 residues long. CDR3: CASSLGANYGYTF. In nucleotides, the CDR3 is TGTGCCAGCAGCTTAGGGGCTAACTATGGCTACACCTTC.